Below, 3 T cell receptor beta chains from the same sample are listed, as sequenced in a study of CD8+CD57+ T cells in acquired aplastic anemia. The TCR beta profiling, which covered VDJ combination and CDR3 sequence, was carried out using genomic DNA as the template. TCRdb used MiXCR to reprocess the reads, holding one entry per CDR3 protein. The sample includes 150,000 to 200,000 distinct CDR3 sequences, about three fifths of them seen just once. Input material: sorted CD4+, CD8+, or CD8+CD57+ T cells (not recorded which) from PBMCs. Receptor source: a human donor in good health.

This clonotype was counted many times. The chain is built from TRBV7-2 and TRBJ2-6; D ambiguous. Trimming pared 8 bases from V and 2 bases from J, leaving 1 base between. Germline CDR1 is SGHTA and CDR2 is FQGNSA. The CDR3 runs 11 residues. The CDR3 DNA follows: TGTGCCAGCGCTGGGGCCAACGTCCTGACTTTC. It encodes CASAGANVLTF.

The V call is TRBV7-8, the J call TRBJ2-7, with 9 bases matching TRBD1. The CDR3 contains 14 residues. Trimming cost V 4 bases and J 4 bases; bases outside gene matches: 5. CDR1 and CDR2 (germline): SGHVS, FQNEAQ. CDR3 nucleotides: TGTGCCAGCAGCTCGACAGGGGGAGGGTACGAGCAGTACTTC. This translates into CASSSTGGGYEQYF. The complete variable domain, with remaining parts taken from reference TRBV7-8 and TRBJ2-7, reads GAGVSQSPRYKVAKRGQDVALRCDPISGHVSLFWYQQALGQGPEFLTYFQNEAQLDKSGLPSDRFFAERPEGSVSTLKIQRTQQEDSAVYLCASSSTGGGYEQYFGPGTRLTVT.

The chain recombines TRBV7-2 with TRBJ2-3, with no clear D. Germline values: CDR1 SGHTA, CDR2 FQGNSA. Deletions cut 4 bases from V and 8 bases from J, with 22 bases between. This CDR3 has 16 amino acids. The CDR3 DNA reads TGTGCCAGCAGCTCCCGCCTAGTGGGCCCACTGGTTACGCAGTATTTT. It translates to CASSSRLVGPLVTQYF.